The 6 T cell receptor beta chains presented below share a single source sample, sequenced in a study of breast tumors, draining lymph nodes, adjacent tissues. TCRdb reanalysed the multiplex PCR reads using MiXCR and keeps one entry per CDR3 protein. The sample yields approximately 200,000 distinct CDR3 sequences, around 33% seen once. The lymph nodes were axillary draining lymph nodes from breast cancer patients. Material for sequencing was axillary lymph node tissue. These receptors originate from a female donor with breast cancer. Some clones in this sample may be carry-over from other donors' samples.

J is TRBJ1-1 and V is TRBV2; the D gene is possibly TRBD1 (5 bases). This CDR3 has 13 residues. V lost 5 bases to trimming and J lost 4 bases, with 11 bases between them. Germline-derived CDR1 and CDR2 are SNHLY and FYNNEI. CDR3 sequence: CASSSGTVTEAFF. The CDR3 DNA reads as TGTGCCAGCAGTAGTGGGACCGTCACTGAAGCTTTCTTT.

Comments on this clonotype: A read error may explain this, as a much larger clone is one base away. The V and J genes are TRBV25-1 and TRBJ2-5; 7 positions match TRBD2. The CDR3 runs 17 residues. The ends lost 5 bases at V and 5 bases at J; junction bases unmatched: 17. Germline CDR1 and CDR2: MGHDK and SYGVNS. The CDR3 sequence: CASSFEGGRAGWETQYF. CDR3 nucleotide sequence: TGTGCCAGCAGTTTCGAGGGCGGGAGAGCCGGGTGGGAGACCCAGTACTTC.

This clonotype turned up a few times. The rearrangement joins TRBV6-5 to TRBJ1-4; TRBD1 aligns across 9 bases. Trimming removed 2 bases from V and 0 bases from J; junction bases left unmatched: 13. The CDR3 is made up of 20 amino acids. Germline assignment: CDR1 MNHEY and CDR2 SVGAGI. Here the CDR3 DNA reads TGTGCCAGCAGTTACCCGCCGGGACAGGGCGGGCTGACAACTAATGAAAAACTGTTTTTT. The encoded protein is CASSYPPGQGGLTTNEKLFF.

In its sample, this clonotype was seen many times. The CDR3 here is CASSAGLNQPQHF. The CDR3 DNA is TGTGCCAGCAGCGCAGGACTCAATCAGCCCCAGCATTTT. The chain combines TRBV13 with TRBJ1-5; D gene ambiguous. Trimming left V 5 bases short and J 3 bases short, with 8 bases between. Germline CDR1 is PRHDT and CDR2 is FYEKMQ (reference sequence). This CDR3 contains 13 residues.

This clonotype has only one observation. The chain links TRBV20-1 to TRBJ2-7, with D possibly being TRBD1 (6 bases). Germline-derived CDR1 and CDR2 are DFQATT and SNEGSKA (reference sequence). This CDR3 comprises 11 residues. Trimming pared 5 bases from V and 7 bases from J, leaving 12 bases between. The CDR3 DNA follows: TGCAGTGCTCAGAGGGGGTGGGAGCAGTACTTC. Translated, it gives CSAQRGWEQYF.

On this clonotype itself: This may come from a read error, since a much larger clone is one base off. In this CDR3 the conserved last residue, phenylalanine or tryptophan, is missing, so a read error is likely. The chain recombines TRBV19 with TRBJ2-1; 14 bases are shared with TRBD2. V gave up 6 bases and J gave up 7 bases; unmatched junction bases: 8. The CDR3 length is 16 residues. Per the germline V gene, CDR1 is LNHDA and CDR2 is SQIVND (reference sequence). CDR3 in amino acids: CASSSGTSGSFNEQFS. In nucleotides, the CDR3 is TGTGCCAGTAGCTCAGGGACTAGCGGGAGTTTTAATGAGCAGTTCTCC.